This note documents a single T cell receptor beta chain sequence. Its antigen is as yet unknown. The CDR3 loop spans 13 amino acids. Germline lookup yields CDR1 SGHAT and CDR2 FQNNGV. The V end lost 2 bases, the J end lost 6 bases, and 7 bases lay between the germline ends. This entry belongs to a study of shared clonotypes between healthy human individuals. Background on the study: Each donor contributed plates that comprised three CD4 naive, three CD4 memory, two CD8 naive and one CD8 memory.

Cells designated naive CD8 were CD45RO-negative and were positively selected for CCR7, with terminally differentiated effector memory CD45RA+ cells excluded. General study points: Sharing of clonotypes among donors was expected to vary with sequencing depth. The generation probabilities recorded for non-shared clonotypes fell below those of clonotypes shared by all four donors. Incomplete sequencing of sorted subsets was indicated by rarefaction despite large depth.

Assay: immunoSEQ multiplex PCR; the TCRdb copy retains only in-frame clones and omits some. The sample carries 550,000 to 600,000 clones, 95% to 98% recorded once. The sample comprised naive CD8+ T cells sorted from blood. This chain uses TRBV11-2 with TRBJ2-2; D is uncertain. This receptor was taken from a young man in good health. CDR3 in DNA: TGTGCCAGCAGCTTAACGGTTTCCGGGGAGCTGTTTTTT. It encodes CASSLTVSGELFF.